These T cell receptor beta chains were read from a single sample in a study of regulatory T cells in long-lasting Graves disease. TCRdb re-called the multiplex PCR reads through MiXCR, storing one row per CDR3 protein. The sample has about 420,000 distinct CDR3 sequences; roughly a quarter are singletons. Sequencing used peripheral blood mononuclear cells (PBMCs), obtained when the disease was refractory, from a patient treated with antithyroid drugs. Receptor source: a female donor with Graves disease. Each CDR3 is given with its conserved first and last residue. D genes are given only for firm matches. The listing skips clone size in some rows; elsewhere it reads once, few, many or a size class.

>TRBV15|TRBJ2-5|-|-
CATEADRNQETQYF
TGTGCCACCGAGGCAGATAGGAACCAAGAGACCCAGTACTTC
>TRBV5-1|TRBJ1-1|-|-
CASSGPRGRPTDTEAFF
TGCGCCAGCAGCGGACCCCGGGGCAGGCCAACGGACACTGAAGCTTTCTTT
>TRBV5-1|TRBJ1-1|many|-
CASSLAVGPNTEAFF
TGCGCCAGCAGCTTGGCCGTAGGCCCGAACACTGAAGCTTTCTTT
>TRBV28|TRBJ1-2|many|TRBD1
CASSPGTGGGYGYTF
TGTGCCAGCAGCCCCGGGACAGGGGGCGGCTATGGCTACACCTTC
>TRBV24-1|TRBJ2-5|many|TRBD2
CATWARLAGETQYF
TGTGCCACCTGGGCGAGACTAGCGGGAGAGACCCAGTACTTC
>TRBV7-3|TRBJ2-7|-|-
CASSFPPGEQYF
TGTGCCAGCAGCTTCCCTCCTGGAGAGCAGTACTTC
>TRBV5-1|TRBJ2-7|-|TRBD2
CASSLQRPGLAGMREQYF
TGTGCCAGCAGCTTGCAACGACCGGGACTAGCGGGTATGAGGGAGCAGTACTTC
>TRBV24-1|TRBJ1-3|few|-
CATSDPAGNTIYF
TGTGCCACCAGTGACCCAGCGGGAAACACCATATATTTT
>TRBV6-1|TRBJ1-2|many|-
CASSETGANYGYTF
TGTGCCAGCAGTGAGACAGGTGCGAACTATGGCTACACCTTC
>TRBV7-9|TRBJ2-2|-|TRBD1
CASSANRDRNTGELFF
TGTGCCAGCAGCGCAAACAGGGACAGGAACACCGGGGAGCTGTTTTTT
>TRBV28|TRBJ2-6|-|-
CASSSPSDGTGANVLTF
TGTGCCAGCAGTTCGCCCTCGGACGGAACTGGGGCCAACGTCCTGACTTTC
>TRBV9|TRBJ2-1|-|TRBD2
CASSVRGLAGNEQFF
TGTGCCAGCAGCGTTAGGGGACTAGCGGGGAATGAGCAGTTCTTC
>TRBV3-1|TRBJ1-1|-|TRBD1
CASRMTGAINTEAFF
TGTGCCAGCAGGATGACAGGGGCCATAAACACTGAAGCTTTCTTT
>TRBV28|TRBJ2-4|many|TRBD1
CASRGDRQNIQYF
TGTGCCAGCAGGGGGGACAGGCAAAACATTCAGTACTTC
>TRBV5-5|TRBJ2-1|-|-
CASSFSNSHEQFF
TGTGCCAGCAGCTTCTCAAACTCGCATGAGCAGTTCTTC
>TRBV5-1|TRBJ2-7|-|TRBD1
CASSGKTGSYEQYF
TGCGCCAGCAGCGGAAAGACAGGGTCGTACGAGCAGTACTTC
>TRBV7-9|TRBJ1-1|many|-
CASFTRPGTEAFF
TGTGCCAGCTTCACCAGGCCGGGCACTGAAGCTTTCTTT
>TRBV7-2|TRBJ2-5|many|-
CASSLVGGKQETQYF
TGTGCCAGCAGCTTAGTAGGGGGGAAGCAAGAGACCCAGTACTTC
>TRBV5-1|TRBJ2-7|-|-
CARSDIGPDEQYF
TGCGCCAGATCGGACATAGGCCCAGACGAGCAGTACTTC
>TRBV7-8|TRBJ1-5|-|-
CASSLADRRLYSNQPQHF
TGTGCCAGCAGCTTAGCCGACAGGCGCCTATATAGCAATCAGCCCCAGCATTTT
>TRBV5-1|TRBJ2-6|-|-
CASSLNRGSGANVLTF
TGCGCCAGCAGCTTGAATAGGGGCTCTGGGGCCAACGTCCTGACTTTC
>TRBV10-1|TRBJ2-7|few|-
CASSELSPLKRVLYSYEQYF
TGCGCCAGCAGTGAGTTGTCCCCACTCAAACGAGTCCTTTACTCCTACGAGCAGTACTTC
>TRBV19|TRBJ2-7|-|TRBD2
CASSLSGTMSYEQYF
TGTGCCAGTAGTCTGTCCGGGACTATGTCCTACGAGCAGTACTTC
>TRBV27|TRBJ2-7|-|-
CASSLAISYEQHF
TGTGCCAGCAGTCTAGCGATCTCCTACGAGCAGCACTTC
>TRBV5-1|TRBJ1-1|many|TRBD1
CASSSEQQGAAFF
TGCGCCAGCAGCTCAGAGCAGCAGGGGGCAGCTTTCTTT
>TRBV28|TRBJ1-2|many|TRBD1
CASSRDRAGGYTF
TGTGCCAGCAGCCGAGACAGGGCCGGTGGCTACACCTTC
>TRBV7-8|TRBJ1-4|many|-
CASSLSRGTNEKLFF
TGTGCCAGCAGCTTAAGCAGGGGAACTAATGAAAAACTGTTTTTT
>TRBV12-3/TRBV12-4|TRBJ2-5|-|TRBD2
CASTRTSGGETQYF
TGTGCCAGCACACGGACTAGCGGGGGGGAGACCCAGTACTTC
>TRBV20-1|TRBJ2-7|few|TRBD2
CSARGLAFPYEQYF
TGCAGTGCTAGAGGACTAGCCTTCCCCTACGAGCAGTACTTC
>TRBV13|TRBJ2-1|-|-
CASSPHGEDGIDEQFF
TGTGCCAGCAGCCCACACGGCGAGGACGGTATCGATGAGCAGTTCTTC
>TRBV20-1|TRBJ2-2|-|TRBD2
CSARGSGGSTGELFF
TGCAGTGCTAGAGGATCGGGCGGGAGCACCGGGGAGCTGTTTTTT
>TRBV6-1|TRBJ2-2|many|-
CASSPTGELFF
TGTGCCAGCAGCCCTACCGGGGAGCTGTTTTTT
>TRBV11-2|TRBJ1-4|many|-
CASSLDLNLLGTTNEKLFF
TGTGCCAGCAGCTTAGATCTCAATTTGTTAGGAACTACTAATGAAAAACTGTTTTTT
>TRBV2|TRBJ2-3|-|-
CASSDWTESIDTQYF
TGTGCCAGCAGTGATTGGACCGAGAGTATAGATACGCAGTATTTT
>TRBV5-1|TRBJ2-6|-|-
CASSLVVVSRASGANVLTF
TGCGCCAGCAGCTTGGTCGTAGTCAGTAGGGCCTCTGGGGCCAACGTCCTGACTTTC
>TRBV28|TRBJ2-5|-|-
CASSPLGHQETQYF
TGTGCCAGCAGCCCGTTGGGGCACCAAGAGACCCAGTACTTC
>TRBV11-1|TRBJ2-7|many|-
CASSLTDGGADAQYF
TGTGCCAGCAGCCTAACCGACGGCGGGGCCGACGCGCAGTACTTC
>TRBV27|TRBJ1-5|-|-
CASSLRYDTGGNQPQHF
TGTGCCAGCAGTTTGCGGTATGACACCGGAGGCAATCAGCCCCAGCATTTT
>TRBV6-1|TRBJ2-7|many|-
CASSQFDYEQYF
TGTGCCAGCAGCCAATTCGACTACGAGCAGTACTTC
>TRBV20-1|TRBJ1-5|-|-
CSASPPPGRNQPQHF
TGCAGTGCTAGCCCTCCCCCGGGGCGGAATCAGCCCCAGCATTTT
>TRBV29-1|TRBJ2-7|-|TRBD2
CSVLSGRRFYEQYF
TGCAGCGTTCTGAGCGGGAGGCGGTTCTACGAGCAGTACTTC
>TRBV7-9|TRBJ2-7|-|-
CASSSDASYEQYF
TGTGCCAGCAGCTCGGACGCCTCCTACGAGCAGTACTTC
>TRBV29-1|TRBJ1-4|few|TRBD1
CSVEDRGTDDNEKLFF
TGCAGCGTTGAAGACCGGGGGACAGATGATAATGAAAAACTGTTTTTT
>TRBV28|TRBJ1-6|many|TRBD1
CASEDRAPSPLHF
TGTGCCAGCGAGGACAGGGCCCCTTCACCCCTCCACTTT
>TRBV29-1|TRBJ1-1|-|-
CSERTEMNTEAFF
TGCAGCGAACGGACAGAGATGAACACTGAAGCTTTCTTT
>TRBV2|TRBJ1-1|many|TRBD1
CASRDRTGMNTEAFF
TGTGCCAGCAGAGATCGGACAGGGATGAACACTGAAGCTTTCTTT
>TRBV5-8|TRBJ1-2|few|TRBD1
CASSSGQGMDGYTF
TGTGCCAGCAGTTCGGGACAGGGGATGGATGGCTACACCTTC